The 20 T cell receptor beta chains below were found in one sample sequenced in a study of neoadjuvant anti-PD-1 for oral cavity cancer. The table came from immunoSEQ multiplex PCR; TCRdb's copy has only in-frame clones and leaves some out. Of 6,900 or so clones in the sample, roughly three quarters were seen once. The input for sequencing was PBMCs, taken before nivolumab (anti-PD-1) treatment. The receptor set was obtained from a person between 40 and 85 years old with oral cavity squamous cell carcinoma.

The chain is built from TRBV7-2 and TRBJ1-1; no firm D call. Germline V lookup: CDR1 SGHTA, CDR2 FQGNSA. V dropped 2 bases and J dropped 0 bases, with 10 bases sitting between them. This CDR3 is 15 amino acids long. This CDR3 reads CASSLHDIMNTEAFF. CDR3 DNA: TGTGCCAGCAGCTTACATGACATCATGAACACTGAAGCTTTCTTT. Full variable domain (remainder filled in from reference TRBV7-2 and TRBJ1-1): GAGVSQSPSNKVTEKGKDVELRCDPISGHTALYWYRQSLGQGLEFLIYFQGNSAPDKSGLPSDRFSAERTGGSVSTLTIQRTQQEDSAVYLCASSLHDIMNTEAFFGQGTRLTVV.

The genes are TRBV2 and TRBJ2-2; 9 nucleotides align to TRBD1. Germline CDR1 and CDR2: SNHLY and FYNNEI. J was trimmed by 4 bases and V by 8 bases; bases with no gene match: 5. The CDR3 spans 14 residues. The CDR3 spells CASDRDRVTGELFF. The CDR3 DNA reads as TGTGCCAGCGACCGGGACAGGGTCACCGGGGAGCTGTTTTTT.

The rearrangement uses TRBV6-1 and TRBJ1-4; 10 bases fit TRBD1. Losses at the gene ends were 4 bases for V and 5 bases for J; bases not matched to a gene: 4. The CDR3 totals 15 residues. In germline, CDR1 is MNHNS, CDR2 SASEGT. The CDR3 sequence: CASSGSTGGNEKLFF. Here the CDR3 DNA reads TGTGCCAGCAGTGGGTCGACAGGGGGCAATGAAAAACTGTTTTTT.

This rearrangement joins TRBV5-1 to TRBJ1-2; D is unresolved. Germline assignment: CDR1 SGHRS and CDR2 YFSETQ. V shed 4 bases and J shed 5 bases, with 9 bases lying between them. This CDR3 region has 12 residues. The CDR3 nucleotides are TGCGCCAGCAGCAGGGAAGGGTATGGCTACACCTTC. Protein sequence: CASSREGYGYTF.

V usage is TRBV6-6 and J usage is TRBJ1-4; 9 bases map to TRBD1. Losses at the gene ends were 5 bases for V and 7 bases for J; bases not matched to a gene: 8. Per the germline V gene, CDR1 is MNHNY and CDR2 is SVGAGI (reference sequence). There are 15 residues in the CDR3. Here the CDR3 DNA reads TGTGCCAGCAGTGACCGGACAGGGGATGGTGAAAAACTGTTTTTT. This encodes CASSDRTGDGEKLFF.

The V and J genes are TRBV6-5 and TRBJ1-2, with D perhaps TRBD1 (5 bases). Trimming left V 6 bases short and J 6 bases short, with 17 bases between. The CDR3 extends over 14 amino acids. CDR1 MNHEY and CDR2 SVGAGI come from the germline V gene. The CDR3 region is CASRTPGGGDGYTF. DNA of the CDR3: TGTGCCAGCAGGACCCCCGGGGGAGGGGATGGCTACACCTTC.

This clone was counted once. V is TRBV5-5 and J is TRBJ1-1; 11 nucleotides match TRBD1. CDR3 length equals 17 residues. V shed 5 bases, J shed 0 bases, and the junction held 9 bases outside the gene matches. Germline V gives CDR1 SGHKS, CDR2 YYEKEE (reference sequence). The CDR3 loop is CASRSGQGVLLNTEAFF. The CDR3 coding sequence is TGTGCCAGCAGGTCGGGACAGGGGGTCCTACTGAACACTGAAGCTTTCTTT. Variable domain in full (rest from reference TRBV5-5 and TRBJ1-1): DAGVTQSPTHLIKTRGQQVTLRCSPISGHKSVSWYQQVLGQGPQFIFQYYEKEERGRGNFPDRFSARQFPNYSSELNVNALLLGDSALYLCASRSGQGVLLNTEAFFGQGTRLTVV.

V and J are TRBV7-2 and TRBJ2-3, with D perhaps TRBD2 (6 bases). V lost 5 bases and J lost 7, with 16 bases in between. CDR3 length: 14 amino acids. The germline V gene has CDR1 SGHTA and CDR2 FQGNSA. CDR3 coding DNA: TGTGCCAGCAGCCTCGGGACTTCACCCTATACGCAGTATTTT. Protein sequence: CASSLGTSPYTQYF.

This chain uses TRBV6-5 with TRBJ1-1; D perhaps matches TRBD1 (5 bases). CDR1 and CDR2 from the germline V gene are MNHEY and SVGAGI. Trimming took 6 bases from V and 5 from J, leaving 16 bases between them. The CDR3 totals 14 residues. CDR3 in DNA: TGTGCCAGCAGCCACGGGGGGGGGAGGACTGAAGCTTTCTTT. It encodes CASSHGGGRTEAFF.

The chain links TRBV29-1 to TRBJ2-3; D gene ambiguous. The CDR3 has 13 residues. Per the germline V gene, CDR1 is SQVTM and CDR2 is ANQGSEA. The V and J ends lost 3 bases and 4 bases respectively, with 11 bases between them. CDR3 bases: TGCAGCGTTGACGGTAGCCGTGCAGATACGCAGTATTTT. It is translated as CSVDGSRADTQYF.

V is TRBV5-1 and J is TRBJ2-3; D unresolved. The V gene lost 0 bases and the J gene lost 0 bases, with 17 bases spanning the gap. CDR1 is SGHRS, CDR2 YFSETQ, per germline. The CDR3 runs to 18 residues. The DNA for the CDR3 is TGCGCCAGCAGCTTGGGGCGGAGTCCGCCTTCTAGCACAGATACGCAGTATTTT. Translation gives CASSLGRSPPSSTDTQYF.

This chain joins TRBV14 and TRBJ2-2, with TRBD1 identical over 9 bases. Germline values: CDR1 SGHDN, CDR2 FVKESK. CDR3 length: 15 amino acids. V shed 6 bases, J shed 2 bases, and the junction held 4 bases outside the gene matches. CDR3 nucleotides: TGTGCCAGCAGGGGGACAGGGATAAACACCGGGGAGCTGTTTTTT. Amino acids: CASRGTGINTGELFF. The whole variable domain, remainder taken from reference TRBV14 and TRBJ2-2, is EAGVTQFPSHSVIEKGQTVTLRCDPISGHDNLYWYRRVMGKEIKFLLHFVKESKQDESGMPNNRFLAERTGGTYSTLKVQPAELEDSGVYFCASRGTGINTGELFFGEGSRLTVL.

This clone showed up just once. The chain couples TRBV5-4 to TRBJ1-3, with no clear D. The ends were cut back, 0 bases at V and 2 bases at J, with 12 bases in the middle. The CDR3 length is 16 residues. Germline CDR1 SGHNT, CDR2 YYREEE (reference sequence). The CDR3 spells CASSLGTFVTGNTIYF. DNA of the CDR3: TGTGCCAGCAGCTTGGGGACGTTCGTCACTGGAAACACCATATATTTT.

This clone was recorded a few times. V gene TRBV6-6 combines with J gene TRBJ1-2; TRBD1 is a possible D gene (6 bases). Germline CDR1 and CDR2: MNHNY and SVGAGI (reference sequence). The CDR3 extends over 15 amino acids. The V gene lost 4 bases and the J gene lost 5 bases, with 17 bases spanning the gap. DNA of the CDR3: TGTGCCAGCAGTTCACGGGACACAGGATCGTATGGCTACACCTTC. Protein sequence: CASSSRDTGSYGYTF.

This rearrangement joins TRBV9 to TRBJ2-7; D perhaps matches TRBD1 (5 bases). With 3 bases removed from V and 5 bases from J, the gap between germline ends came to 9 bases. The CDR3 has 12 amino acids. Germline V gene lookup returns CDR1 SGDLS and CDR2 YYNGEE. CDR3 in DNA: TGTGCCAGCAGCGCTACAGGTCACGAGCAGTACTTC. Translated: CASSATGHEQYF.

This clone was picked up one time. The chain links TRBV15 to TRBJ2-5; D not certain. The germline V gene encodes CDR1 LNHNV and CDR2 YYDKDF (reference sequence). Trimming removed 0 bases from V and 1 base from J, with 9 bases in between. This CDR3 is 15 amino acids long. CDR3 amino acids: CATSREGSSQETQYF. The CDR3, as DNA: TGTGCCACCAGCAGAGAGGGCTCTTCCCAAGAGACCCAGTACTTC. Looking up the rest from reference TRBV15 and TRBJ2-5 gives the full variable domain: DAMVIQNPRYQVTQFGKPVTLSCSQTLNHNVMYWYQQKSSQAPKLLFHYYDKDFNNEADTPDNFQSRRPNTSFCFLDIRSPGLGDTAMYLCATSREGSSQETQYFGPGTRLLVL.

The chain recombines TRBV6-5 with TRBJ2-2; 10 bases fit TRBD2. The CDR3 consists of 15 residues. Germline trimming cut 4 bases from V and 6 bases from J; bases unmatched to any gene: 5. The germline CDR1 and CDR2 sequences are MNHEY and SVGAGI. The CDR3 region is CASSSTSGVPGELFF. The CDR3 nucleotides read TGTGCCAGCAGTTCTACTAGCGGGGTGCCCGGGGAGCTGTTTTTT.

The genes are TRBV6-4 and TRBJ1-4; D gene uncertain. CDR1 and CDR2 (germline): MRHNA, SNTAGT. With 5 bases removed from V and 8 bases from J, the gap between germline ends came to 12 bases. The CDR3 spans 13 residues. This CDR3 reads CASSREVGEKLFF. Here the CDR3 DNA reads TGTGCCAGCAGTCGGGAGGTGGGGGAAAAACTGTTTTTT.

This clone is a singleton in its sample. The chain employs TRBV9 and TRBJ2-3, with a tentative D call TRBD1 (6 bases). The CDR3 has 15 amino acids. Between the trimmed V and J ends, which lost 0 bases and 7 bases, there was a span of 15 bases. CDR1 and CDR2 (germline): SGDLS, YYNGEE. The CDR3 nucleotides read TGTGCCAGCAGCGTAGTAGGTCAGGGGTTGAATACGCAGTATTTT. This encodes CASSVVGQGLNTQYF. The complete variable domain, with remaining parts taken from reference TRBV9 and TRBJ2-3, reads DSGVTQTPKHLITATGQRVTLRCSPRSGDLSVYWYQQSLDQGLQFLIQYYNGEERAKGNILERFSAQQFPDLHSELNLSSLELGDSALYFCASSVVGQGLNTQYFGPGTRLTVL.

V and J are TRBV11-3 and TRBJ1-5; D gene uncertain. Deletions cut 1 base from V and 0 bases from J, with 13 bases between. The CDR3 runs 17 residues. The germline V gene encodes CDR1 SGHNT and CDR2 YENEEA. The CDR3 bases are TGTGCCAGCAGCTTAGTTTCAGGTTTGGGTAGCAATCAGCCCCAGCATTTT. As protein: CASSLVSGLGSNQPQHF.